Below, 24 T cell receptor beta chains from the same sample are listed, as sequenced in a study of naive and memory T cell subsets. Two oligonucleotides, mixed equimolar, formed the beta constant-region primer covering TRBC1 and TRBC2. Nested alpha and beta constant-region primers with the SP2 primer drove four PCR rounds on ligated cDNA. TCRdb processed the UMI-ligation and nested PCR reads anew with MiXCR; each CDR3 protein has one entry. This repertoire shows 8,500 to 10,000 distinct CDR3 sequences, around 5.6% found once; its top ten account for around 54%. Sequences were obtained from CD4+ TEMRA cells from blood. This sample's subset: effector memory re-expressing CD45RA, CD45RA+ CD27-. These receptors all stem from a human donor in good health.

This clonotype was seen many times. The V and J genes are TRBV7-2 and TRBJ1-5; 7 bases are a match to TRBD1. The J segment lost 2 bases and the V segment lost 4 bases, leaving 8 bases of the junction unmatched. Germline values: CDR1 SGHTA, CDR2 FQGNSA. This CDR3 has 16 residues. The CDR3, as DNA: TGTGCCAGCAGCTCCCAGACAGGGAAAGGCAATCAGCCCCAGCATTTT. Translated, it gives CASSSQTGKGNQPQHF.

This clonotype has at least ten counts. The CDR3 loop is CASSIPGQGNYEQYF. DNA of the CDR3: TGTGCCAGTAGTATCCCAGGACAGGGGAACTACGAGCAGTACTTC. The chain is built from TRBV19 and TRBJ2-7; TRBD1 matches 9 bases. Germline lookup yields CDR1 LNHDA and CDR2 SQIVND (reference sequence). CDR3 length equals 15 residues. V dropped 3 bases and J dropped 3; count of bases not matched to a gene: 6.

This clonotype was counted many times. This chain joins TRBV27 and TRBJ1-1; 7 positions match TRBD1. Looked up from germline, CDR1 is MNHEY and CDR2 is SMNVEV (reference sequence). This CDR3 contains 15 residues. Trimming at V came to 6 bases and at J to 1 base, leaving 8 bases not matched to a gene. CDR3 sequence: CASRRQGRTNTEAFF. The CDR3 DNA reads as TGTGCCAGCAGGCGACAGGGCCGGACGAACACTGAAGCTTTCTTT.

This clonotype was found many times. The CDR3 DNA sequence: TGCAGTGCTAGAGGGGCAGCCCTCCTTGAGGGGACCCAGTACTTC. It yields the protein CSARGAALLEGTQYF. The rearrangement links TRBV20-1 to TRBJ2-5, with D tentatively TRBD2 (5 bases). Trimming took 1 base from V and 7 from J, leaving 19 bases between them. The V gene's germline CDR1 is DFQATT and CDR2 SNEGSKA (reference sequence). This CDR3 has 15 amino acids.

Ten or more counts support this clonotype. The V and J genes are TRBV5-6 and TRBJ2-5; a weak D match, TRBD1 (5 bases). Trimming shortened V by 1 base and J by 1 base, and 14 bases separated the two germline ends. The CDR3 spans 16 residues. Germline V gene lookup returns CDR1 SGHDT and CDR2 YYEEEE. The CDR3 DNA reads TGTGCCAGCAGCTTGTTTAGGCAGGGCACCCAAGAGACCCAGTACTTC. It codes for CASSLFRQGTQETQYF.

This clonotype occurred many times. The V and J genes are TRBV20-1 and TRBJ1-4; unclear D gene. The germline CDR1 and CDR2 sequences are DFQATT and SNEGSKA (reference sequence). The CDR3 is made up of 11 amino acids. The germline V and J ends were trimmed by 7 bases and 8 bases, with 11 bases remaining between them. CDR3: CSGGFDEKLFF. CDR3 coding DNA: TGCAGTGGTGGGTTCGACGAAAAACTGTTTTTT.

This clonotype was seen many times. The gene calls are TRBV18 and TRBJ2-1; D not certain. The germline V gene has CDR1 KGHSH and CDR2 LQKENI. The CDR3 contains 13 residues. Trimming shortened V by 0 bases and J by 8 bases, and 8 bases separated the two germline ends. CDR3 bases: TGTGCCAGCTCACCACCGACGATGGATGAGCAGTTCTTC. It encodes CASSPPTMDEQFF.

The sample holds many counts of this clonotype. This chain uses TRBV2 with TRBJ1-5; D is possibly TRBD1 (5 bases). Trimming took off 4 bases at V and 0 bases at J, with 7 bases between the two ends. The CDR3 is 14 amino acids. Germline lookup yields CDR1 SNHLY and CDR2 FYNNEI. As DNA, the CDR3 is TGTGCCAGCAGTGGGGACGTTAGCAATCAGCCCCAGCATTTT. Translating gives CASSGDVSNQPQHF.

This clonotype was picked up many times. The chain recombines TRBV7-9 with TRBJ2-7; D not certain. Germline CDR1 and CDR2: SEHNR and FQNEAQ (reference sequence). V was shortened by 5 bases and J by 6 bases, with 8 bases between the two germline ends. CDR3 length: 11 residues. CDR3 residues: CASSAQTEQYF. The DNA for the CDR3 is TGTGCCAGCAGCGCCCAGACCGAGCAGTACTTC.

By sample share, this clonotype is medium-sized. The V and J genes are TRBV27 and TRBJ2-1, with 9 bases aligning to TRBD1. V gave up 2 bases and J gave up 6 bases; unmatched junction bases: 14. The CDR3 contains 18 residues. Germline CDR1 MNHEY, CDR2 SMNVEV (reference sequence). Written as DNA, the CDR3 is TGTGCCAGCAGTTTAGAAGCAATCCGGGACAGGGACGGCAATGAGCAGTTCTTC. It yields the protein CASSLEAIRDRDGNEQFF.

This clonotype was counted between two and nine times. The rearrangement joins TRBV12-3 or TRBV12-4 to TRBJ2-5, with 14 bases lining up with TRBD2. The CDR3 sequence is 17 residues long. The ends lost 7 bases at V and 2 bases at J; junction bases unmatched: 9. CDR3 sequence reads: CASTQLGTSGGQETQYF. In DNA, the CDR3 is TGTGCCAGCACCCAATTGGGGACTAGCGGGGGACAAGAGACCCAGTACTTC.

J is TRBJ1-2 and V is TRBV6-6; TRBD1 aligns across 11 bases. Germline values: CDR1 MNHNY, CDR2 SVGAGI (reference sequence). This CDR3 contains 15 residues. Trimming cost V 5 bases and J 3 bases; bases outside gene matches: 5. Here the CDR3 reads CASSTTGQGDYGYTF. The CDR3 region has the DNA TGTGCCAGCAGTACCACGGGACAGGGGGACTATGGCTACACCTTC.

This clonotype was picked up many times. The V call is TRBV7-2, the J call TRBJ2-7, with 9 bases aligning to TRBD2. The junction had 3 bases not matched to a gene; V was cut back by 5 bases and J by 4 bases. The germline V gene has CDR1 SGHTA and CDR2 FQGNSA. The CDR3 totals 13 residues. In DNA form, the CDR3 reads TGTGCCAGCAGCCGGACTAGCGCTTACGAGCAGTACTTC. Its translation is CASSRTSAYEQYF.

This clonotype was detected ten times or more. This chain links TRBV7-3 with TRBJ2-5; 10 bases match TRBD2. This CDR3 is 18 amino acids long. J was trimmed by 5 bases and V by 1 base; bases with no gene match: 13. Germline V gives CDR1 SGHTA, CDR2 FQGTGA. Written as DNA, the CDR3 is TGTGCCAGCAGCTTAAGAGCGGGAGGGCCGCGGAGGTTGGAGACCCAGTACTTC. It translates to CASSLRAGGPRRLETQYF.

This clonotype was seen at least ten times. This chain connects TRBV5-1 to TRBJ2-1; TRBD1 aligns across 8 bases. The ends lost 4 bases at V and 4 bases at J; junction bases unmatched: 13. CDR1 SGHRS and CDR2 YFSETQ come from the germline V gene. CDR3 length: 17 amino acids. CDR3 nucleotide sequence: TGCGCCAGCAGCAGTGGCGACGGGACAGGTCGATACAATGAGCAGTTCTTC. Protein product: CASSSGDGTGRYNEQFF.

This sequence joins TRBV3-1 and TRBJ1-3, with TRBD1 as a possible D gene (6 bases). The CDR3 contains 18 residues. Per germline, CDR1 LGHDT and CDR2 YNNKEL (reference sequence). Deletions cut 0 bases from V and 4 bases from J, with 19 bases between. The CDR3 nucleotides read TGTGCCAGCAGCCAAGACGAAGCTAGGGGGGCGCGCGGAAACACCATATATTTT. It specifies CASSQDEARGARGNTIYF.

This clonotype was detected a few times. The chain is built from TRBV2 and TRBJ2-3, with unresolved D. Trimming took 3 bases from V and 0 from J, leaving 13 bases between them. The CDR3 length is 16 residues. The germline V gene has CDR1 SNHLY and CDR2 FYNNEI. The CDR3 bases are TGTGCCAGCAGTGATTGGCAGGTTGCTAGCACAGATACGCAGTATTTT. It yields the protein CASSDWQVASTDTQYF.

This clonotype was detected ten times or more. This chain links TRBV20-1 with TRBJ2-7; 11 positions agree with TRBD1. Germline V gene data show CDR1 as DFQATT and CDR2 as SNEGSKA (reference sequence). CDR3 length: 15 amino acids. V trimming: 3 bases; J trimming: 4 bases; junction bases outside the gene matches: 8. The CDR3 spells CSASAVGTGGYEQYF. The CDR3 DNA reads as TGCAGTGCTAGCGCAGTCGGGACAGGGGGGTACGAGCAGTACTTC.

The V and J genes are TRBV14 and TRBJ1-5; D is unresolved. CDR1 is SGHDN and CDR2 is FVKESK in the germline V gene. V was clipped by 0 bases and J by 7 bases, with 7 bases between them. The CDR3 sequence is 13 residues long. CDR3 amino acids: CASSQDGVQPQHF. The CDR3 bases are TGTGCCAGCAGCCAAGACGGAGTCCAGCCCCAGCATTTT. Looking up the rest from reference TRBV14 and TRBJ1-5 gives the full variable domain: EAGVTQFPSHSVIEKGQTVTLRCDPISGHDNLYWYRRVMGKEIKFLLHFVKESKQDESGMPNNRFLAERTGGTYSTLKVQPAELEDSGVYFCASSQDGVQPQHFGDGTRLSIL.

This clonotype has at least ten counts. The V gene is TRBV3-1, the J gene TRBJ2-7, with a tentative D call TRBD1 (6 bases). Germline-derived CDR1 and CDR2 are LGHDT and YNNKEL (reference sequence). CDR3 length equals 12 residues. With 4 bases removed from V and 3 bases from J, the gap between germline ends came to 7 bases. The CDR3 loop reads CASSRTDYEQYF. The CDR3 nucleotides are TGTGCCAGCAGCCGGACAGACTACGAGCAGTACTTC.

This clonotype was counted ten times or more. The J gene is TRBJ2-1, the V gene TRBV20-1; D unresolved. The CDR3 is 13 residues long. Germline CDR1 and CDR2: DFQATT and SNEGSKA (reference sequence). V gave up 4 bases and J gave up 7 bases, with 14 bases separating them. The CDR3 here is CSAKEQILNEQFF. The CDR3 nucleotides read TGCAGTGCTAAAGAACAAATTTTAAATGAGCAGTTCTTC.

This clonotype is categorized as medium-sized. The DNA of the CDR3 is TGCAGTGCTAGGGGAAGACAGGGCTTTGGAAACACCATATATTTT. Its protein is CSARGRQGFGNTIYF. The chain joins TRBV20-1 to TRBJ1-3, with 7 positions matching TRBD1. The V and J ends lost 3 bases and 3 bases, in that order; junction bases with no gene match: 8. In germline, CDR1 is DFQATT, CDR2 SNEGSKA (reference sequence). This CDR3 contains 15 residues.

This clonotype was seen ten or more times. The CDR3 DNA sequence: TGTGCCAGCAGCTGGGACAGGGCGGAGACCCAGTACTTC. Translation gives CASSWDRAETQYF. The chain carries TRBV7-3 and TRBJ2-5; TRBD1 agrees at 9 bases. The CDR3 covers 13 residues. V gave up 4 bases and J gave up 5 bases; unmatched junction bases: 2. Germline loops: CDR1 SGHTA, CDR2 FQGTGA.

Of note for this clonotype: Since a much larger clone is just one base distant, this may be a read error. The chain links TRBV18 to TRBJ2-3; D is unclear. V was pared by 3 bases and J by 3 bases, with 7 bases between. Germline V CDR1 and CDR2: KGHSH, LQKENI. The CDR3 loop spans 13 amino acids. In DNA form, the CDR3 reads TGTGCCAGCTCACCCCTGGAAACAGATACGCAGTATTTT. Encoded protein: CASSPLETDTQYF. The full variable domain, with the rest looked up from reference TRBV18 and TRBJ2-3, is NAGVMQNPRHLVRRRGQEARLRCSPMKGHSHVYWYRQLPEEGLKFMVYLQKENIIDESGMPKERFSAEFPKEGPSILRIQQVVRGDSAAYFCASSPLETDTQYFGPGTRLTVL.